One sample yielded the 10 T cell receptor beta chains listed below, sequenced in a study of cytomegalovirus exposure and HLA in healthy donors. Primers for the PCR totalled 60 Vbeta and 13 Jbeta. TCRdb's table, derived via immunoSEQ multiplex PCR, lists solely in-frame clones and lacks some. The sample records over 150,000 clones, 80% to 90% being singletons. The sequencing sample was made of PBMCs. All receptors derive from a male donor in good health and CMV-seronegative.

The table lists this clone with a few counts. DNA of the CDR3: TGTGCCAGCAGCCCCGGTGATGCGGGCAATCAGCCCCAGCATTTT. Its protein product is CASSPGDAGNQPQHF. The chain employs TRBV6-4 and TRBJ1-5; D remains ambiguous. The CDR3 is 15 residues long. The V end was cut by 6 bases, the J end by 2 bases, with 14 bases between. Germline CDR1 reads MRHNA; CDR2 reads SNTAGT.

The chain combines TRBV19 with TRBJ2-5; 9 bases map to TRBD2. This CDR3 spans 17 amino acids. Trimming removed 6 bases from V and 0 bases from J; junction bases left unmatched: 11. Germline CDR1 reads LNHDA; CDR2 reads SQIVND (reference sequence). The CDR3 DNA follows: TGTGCCAGTAGCAGCACCGCTAGCGGGGCCCACCAAGAGACCCAGTACTTC. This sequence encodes CASSSTASGAHQETQYF.

As DNA, the CDR3 is TGTGCCAGTAAGGTGCGGGAGGGCGCCGATGAGCAGTTCTTC. Translation: CASKVREGADEQFF. The chain links TRBV19 to TRBJ2-1, with TRBD2 identical over 9 bases. CDR3 length equals 14 residues. V gave up 7 bases and J gave up 8 bases; unmatched junction bases: 9. Germline V gene sequence: CDR1 LNHDA, CDR2 SQIVND (reference sequence).

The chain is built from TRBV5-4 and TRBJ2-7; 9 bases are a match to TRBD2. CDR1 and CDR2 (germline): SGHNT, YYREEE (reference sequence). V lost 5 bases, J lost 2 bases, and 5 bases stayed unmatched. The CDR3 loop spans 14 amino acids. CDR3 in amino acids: CASSLGGRAYEQYF. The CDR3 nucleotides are TGTGCCAGCAGTCTTGGCGGGAGGGCCTACGAGCAGTACTTC.

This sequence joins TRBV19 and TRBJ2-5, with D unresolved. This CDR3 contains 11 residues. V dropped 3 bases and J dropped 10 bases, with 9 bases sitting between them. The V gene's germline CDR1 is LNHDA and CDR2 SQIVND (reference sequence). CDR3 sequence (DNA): TGTGCCAGTAGTATTAACAGATACCAGTACTTC. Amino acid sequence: CASSINRYQYF.

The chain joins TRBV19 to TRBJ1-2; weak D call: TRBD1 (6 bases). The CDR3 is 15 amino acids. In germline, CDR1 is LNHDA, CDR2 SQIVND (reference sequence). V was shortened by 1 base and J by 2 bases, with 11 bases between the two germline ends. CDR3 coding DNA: TGTGCCAGTAGTATAGTTCTCGGACAGAACTATGGCTACACCTTC. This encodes CASSIVLGQNYGYTF.

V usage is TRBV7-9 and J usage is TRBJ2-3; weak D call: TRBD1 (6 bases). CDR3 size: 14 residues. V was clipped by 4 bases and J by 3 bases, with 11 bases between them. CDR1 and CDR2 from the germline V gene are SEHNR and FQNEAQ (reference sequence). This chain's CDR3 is CASSSRGSTDTQYF. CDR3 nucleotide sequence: TGTGCCAGCAGCTCTAGGGGGAGTACAGATACGCAGTATTTT.

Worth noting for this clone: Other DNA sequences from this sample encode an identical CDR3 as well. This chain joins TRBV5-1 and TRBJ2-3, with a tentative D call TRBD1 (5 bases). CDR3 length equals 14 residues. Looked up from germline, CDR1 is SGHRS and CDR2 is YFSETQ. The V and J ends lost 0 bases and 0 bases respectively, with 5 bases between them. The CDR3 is CASSLGQSTDTQYF. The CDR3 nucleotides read TGCGCCAGCAGCTTGGGACAGAGCACAGATACGCAGTATTTT.

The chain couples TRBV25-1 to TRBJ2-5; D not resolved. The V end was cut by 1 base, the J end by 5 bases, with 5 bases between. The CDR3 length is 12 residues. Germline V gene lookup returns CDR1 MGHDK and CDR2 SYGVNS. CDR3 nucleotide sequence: TGTGCCAGCAGTGAATCCGGGGAGACCCAGTACTTC. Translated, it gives CASSESGETQYF.

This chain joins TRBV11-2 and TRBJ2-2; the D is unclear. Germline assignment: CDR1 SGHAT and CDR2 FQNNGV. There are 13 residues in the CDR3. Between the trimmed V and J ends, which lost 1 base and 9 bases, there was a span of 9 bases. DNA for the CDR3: TGTGCCAGCAGCTTAGTACAATTCCGGGAGCTGTTTTTT. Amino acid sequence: CASSLVQFRELFF.